These 10 T cell receptor beta chains came from one sample sequenced in a study of identical twins. TCRdb re-analysed the 5' RACE reads in MiXCR, keeping a single row per CDR3 protein. The data hold approximately 210,000 distinct CDR3 sequences, with 6.5% to 8% observed a single time. These data were likewise used in another study, on T cells expressing NK-cell markers.

The source material was CD8+ T cells sorted from blood. These receptor sequences come from a woman between 18 and 30 years old in good health.

The chain employs TRBV2 and TRBJ2-1; 12 positions match TRBD2. Trimming cost V 11 bases and J 7 bases; bases outside gene matches: 21. CDR1 SNHLY and CDR2 FYNNEI come from the germline V gene. The CDR3 is 18 amino acids. This chain's CDR3 is CAFSFRSLAGGPENEQFF. CDR3 bases: TGTGCCTTCAGTTTTCGGAGTCTAGCGGGGGGGCCAGAGAATGAGCAGTTCTTC.

The chain combines TRBV6-1 with TRBJ1-1; tentative D call: TRBD1 (6 bases). Trimming took 5 bases from V and 10 from J, leaving 20 bases between them. The CDR3 is 14 residues long. Germline V gene sequence: CDR1 MNHNS, CDR2 SASEGT. The CDR3 DNA reads TGTGCCAGCAGTCTGCCATCGGAAGGGGGGGGAGCTTTCTTT. It encodes CASSLPSEGGGAFF.

A few counts support this clonotype. The chain carries TRBV11-2 and TRBJ1-2; D perhaps matches TRBD1 (5 bases). The germline V gene encodes CDR1 SGHAT and CDR2 FQNNGV. The CDR3 runs to 16 residues. V was cut by 1 base and J by 3 bases, with 15 bases left in between. Written as DNA, the CDR3 is TGTGCCAGCAGCTTAGTCAGGGTACCTTACGACTATGGCTACACCTTC. Its translation: CASSLVRVPYDYGYTF.

The V call is TRBV7-2, the J call TRBJ2-3; no reliable D call. Germline CDR1 SGHTA, CDR2 FQGNSA. The CDR3 consists of 15 residues. The V gene lost 6 bases and the J gene lost 4 bases, with 17 bases spanning the gap. The chain's CDR3 is CASSLTPGGADTQYF. The CDR3 DNA follows: TGTGCCAGCAGTTTAACCCCGGGCGGTGCAGATACGCAGTATTTT.

This clonotype was seen repeatedly, ten times or more. The gene calls are TRBV6-5 and TRBJ1-1; D perhaps matches TRBD1 (5 bases). The CDR3 has 14 amino acids. Trimming shortened V by 4 bases and J by 2 bases, and 11 bases separated the two germline ends. Germline CDR1 MNHEY, CDR2 SVGAGI. The CDR3 reads CASSFAGFNTEAFF. CDR3 bases: TGTGCCAGCAGTTTCGCAGGGTTCAACACTGAAGCTTTCTTT.

This clonotype has only a few counts. The chain couples TRBV5-6 to TRBJ2-2; D gene uncertain. The V and J ends lost 2 bases and 6 bases respectively, with 11 bases between them. Germline assignment: CDR1 SGHDT and CDR2 YYEEEE. This CDR3 has 14 residues. As DNA, the CDR3 is TGTGCCAGCAGCTTTTCTTTAGGGCCCGGGGAGCTGTTTTTT. Encoded protein: CASSFSLGPGELFF.

The chain is built from TRBV7-9 and TRBJ2-1; possible D gene TRBD1, 6 bases. Per germline, CDR1 SEHNR and CDR2 FQNEAQ (reference sequence). The CDR3 sequence is 16 residues long. With 4 bases removed from V and 5 bases from J, the gap between germline ends came to 18 bases. CDR3 nucleotide sequence: TGTGCCAGCAGCTACCCGCAGCCGGGACACCACAATGAGCAGTTCTTC. Protein: CASSYPQPGHHNEQFF. Combining the CDR3 with reference TRBV7-9 and TRBJ2-1 gives the whole variable domain DTGVSQNPRHKITKRGQNVTFRCDPISEHNRLYWYRQTLGQGPEFLTYFQNEAQLEKSRLLSDRFSAERPKGSFSTLEIQRTEQGDSAMYLCASSYPQPGHHNEQFFGPGTRLTVL.

This sequence joins TRBV15 and TRBJ1-4; 9 bases map to TRBD1. From germline, CDR1 is LNHNV and CDR2 YYDKDF (reference sequence). The CDR3 length is 14 residues. Trimming cost V 3 bases and J 4 bases; bases outside gene matches: 0. The CDR3 bases are TGTGCCACCAGCAGGGACAGGGGTAATGAAAAACTGTTTTTT. Its translation is CATSRDRGNEKLFF.

This clonotype was seen many times. V is TRBV3-1 and J is TRBJ2-5; TRBD2 is a possible D gene (6 bases). The germline gives CDR1 LGHDT, CDR2 YNNKEL (reference sequence). The CDR3 has 15 residues. V was cut by 0 bases and J by 7 bases, with 15 bases left in between. The CDR3 DNA is TGTGCCAGCAGCCAAGATGACCGACGGGGGAGGACCCAGTACTTC. Translation: CASSQDDRRGRTQYF.

This clonotype was counted many times. V and J are TRBV12-5 and TRBJ1-1; possible D gene TRBD1, 6 bases. Germline V CDR1 and CDR2: LGHNT, FRNRAP. This CDR3 spans 14 amino acids. Trimming removed 5 bases at V and 2 bases at J, with 12 bases between. CDR3 bases: TGTGCTAGTGGTGAGGGGGGGCTTAACACTGAAGCTTTCTTT. It encodes CASGEGGLNTEAFF. Combining the CDR3 with reference TRBV12-5 and TRBJ1-1 gives the whole variable domain DARVTQTPRHKVTEMGQEVTMRCQPILGHNTVFWYRQTMMQGLELLAYFRNRAPLDDSGMPKDRFSAEMPDATLATLKIQPSEPRDSAVYFCASGEGGLNTEAFFGQGTRLTVV.